This T cell receptor (beta chain) comes out of a study of Tregs in tolerant kidney transplant recipients. With respect to this clone: Its antigen is undetermined.

Thawed PBMCs were FACS-sorted into unstimulated CD4+CD25+CD127- regulatory T cells, CD4+CD25- non-regulatory cells, CD4 and CD8 cells. TCRdb keeps only in-frame clones here, not all; method: immunoSEQ multiplex PCR. The sample holds 110,000 or so clones; around 91% are singletons and the top ten take roughly 0.63%. General study results and limits: Biological reproducibility was not directly addressed, but technical replication error appeared minimal.

With 4 bases removed from V and 13 bases from J, the gap between germline ends came to 22 bases. Germline V gives CDR1 SNHLY, CDR2 FYNNEI. The CDR3 runs to 14 residues. The chain is built from TRBV2 and TRBJ2-5; possible D gene TRBD2, 6 bases. Sequenced sample: CD4+ T cells from blood. The origin of this receptor is a human donor in good health. The DNA of the CDR3 is TGTGCCAGCAGTGTCCTGGGAACGGGGGATTCCCGGTACTTC. It translates to CASSVLGTGDSRYF. Looking up the rest from reference TRBV2 and TRBJ2-5 gives the full variable domain: EPEVTQTPSHQVTQMGQEVILRCVPISNHLYFYWYRQILGQKVEFLVSFYNNEISEKSEIFDDQFSVERPDGSNFTLKIRSTKLEDSAMYFCASSVLGTGDSRYFGPGTRLLVL.